This T cell receptor beta chain was captured in a study of CD8 T cells in ankylosing spondylitis. This CDR3 has 15 residues. Germline V CDR1 and CDR2: MDHEN, SYDVKM. V was pared by 8 bases and J by 7 bases, with 21 bases between. TCRdb called the 5' RACE reads again in MiXCR, with one record for every CDR3 protein. Among around 770,000 distinct CDR3 sequences listed, over 9.5% were seen once. This clonotype was counted a few times. Its specificity is not known. Study results and limitations: Among TCR beta sequences, a motif of under ten highly homologous variants appeared characteristic of ankylosing spondylitis blood. Clones linked to disease were reported to show significant enrichment in matched ankylosing spondylitis synovial fluid.

The chain joins TRBV28 to TRBJ1-5, with D possibly TRBD1 on 6 matching bases. The origin of this receptor is a male donor with ankylosing spondylitis. The sample was blood, either unsorted or a sorted T cell fraction (not recorded which). The DNA for the CDR3 is TGTGCCAGCGGACTCAGGGGCAGCCAATGGCAGCCCCAGCATTTT. Encoded protein: CASGLRGSQWQPQHF.